This T cell receptor (beta chain) was obtained from a study of cytomegalovirus exposure and HLA in healthy donors. Points from the study as a whole: A previous analysis found most TCR beta V segments productive roughly 87% or roughly 30% of the time. A list of roughly 180 TCR beta chains associated with cytomegalovirus was given.

The PCR was carried out with 60 Vbeta primers and 13 Jbeta primers. The assay was immunoSEQ multiplex PCR, and TCRdb's table has in-frame clones only and misses some. Among 100,000 to 120,000 clones listed, 65% to 80% were seen once. Worth noting for this clone: Its antigen is undetermined.

The CDR3 contains 14 residues. Germline CDR1 is SGHAT and CDR2 is FQNNGV. V gave up 3 bases and J gave up 5 bases, with 14 bases separating them. The material sequenced was PBMCs. This sequence joins TRBV11-2 and TRBJ2-7; possible D gene TRBD1, 5 bases. This TCR derives from a man aged 30 to 39 in good health and CMV-seropositive. The DNA of the CDR3 is TGTGCCAGCAGCTTCTCCAGGGCAATGAACGAGCAGTACTTC. This gives the protein CASSFSRAMNEQYF. Filled out from reference TRBV11-2 and TRBJ2-7, the complete variable domain reads EAGVAQSPRYKIIEKRQSVAFWCNPISGHATLYWYQQILGQGPKLLIQFQNNGVVDDSQLPKDRFSAERLKGVDSTLKIQPAKLEDSAVYLCASSFSRAMNEQYFGPGTRLTVT.